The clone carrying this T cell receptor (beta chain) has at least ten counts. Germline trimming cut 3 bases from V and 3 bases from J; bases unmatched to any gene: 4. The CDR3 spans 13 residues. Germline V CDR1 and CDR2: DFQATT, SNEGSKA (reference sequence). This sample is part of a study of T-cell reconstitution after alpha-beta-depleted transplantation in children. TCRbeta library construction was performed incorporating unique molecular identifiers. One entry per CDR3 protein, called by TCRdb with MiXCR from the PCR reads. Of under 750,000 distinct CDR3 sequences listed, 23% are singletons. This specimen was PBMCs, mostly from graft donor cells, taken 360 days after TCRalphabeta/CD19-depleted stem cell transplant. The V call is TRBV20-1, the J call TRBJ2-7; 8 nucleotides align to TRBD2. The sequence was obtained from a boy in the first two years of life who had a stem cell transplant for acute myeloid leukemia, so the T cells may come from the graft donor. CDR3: CSARRAGGYEQYF. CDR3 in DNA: TGCAGTGCTAGGCGCGCGGGGGGCTACGAGCAGTACTTC.